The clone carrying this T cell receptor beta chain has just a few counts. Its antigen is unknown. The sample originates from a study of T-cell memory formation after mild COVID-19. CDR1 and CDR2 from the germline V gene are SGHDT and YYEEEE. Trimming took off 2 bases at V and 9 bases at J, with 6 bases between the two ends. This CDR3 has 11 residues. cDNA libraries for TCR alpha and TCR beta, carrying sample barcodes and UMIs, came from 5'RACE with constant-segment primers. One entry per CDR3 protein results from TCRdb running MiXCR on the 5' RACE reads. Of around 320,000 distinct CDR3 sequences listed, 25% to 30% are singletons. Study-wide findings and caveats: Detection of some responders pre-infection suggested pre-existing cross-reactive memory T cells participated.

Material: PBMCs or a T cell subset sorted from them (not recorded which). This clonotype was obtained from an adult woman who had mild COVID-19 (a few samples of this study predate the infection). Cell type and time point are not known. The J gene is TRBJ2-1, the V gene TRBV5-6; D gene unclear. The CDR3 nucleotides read TGTGCCAGCAGCTTACTCCCTGAGCAGTTCTTC. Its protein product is CASSLLPEQFF.